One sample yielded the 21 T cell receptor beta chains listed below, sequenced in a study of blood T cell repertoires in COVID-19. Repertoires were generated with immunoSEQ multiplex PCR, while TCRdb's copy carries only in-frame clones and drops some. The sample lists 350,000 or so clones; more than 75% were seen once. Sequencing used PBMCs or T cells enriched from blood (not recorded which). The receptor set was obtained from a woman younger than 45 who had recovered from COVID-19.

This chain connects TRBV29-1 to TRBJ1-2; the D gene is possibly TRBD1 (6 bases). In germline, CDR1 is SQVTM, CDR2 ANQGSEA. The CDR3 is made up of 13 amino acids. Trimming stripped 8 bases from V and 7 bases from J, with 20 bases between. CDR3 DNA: TGCAGCTCTGTAGTACCGGGGGGCAGTGGCTACACCTTC. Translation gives CSSVVPGGSGYTF.

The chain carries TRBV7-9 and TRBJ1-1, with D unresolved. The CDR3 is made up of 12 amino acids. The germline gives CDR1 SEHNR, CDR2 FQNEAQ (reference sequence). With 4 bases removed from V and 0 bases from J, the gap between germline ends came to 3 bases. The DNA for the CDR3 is TGTGCCAGCAGCTCTGTGAACACTGAAGCTTTCTTT. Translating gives CASSSVNTEAFF.

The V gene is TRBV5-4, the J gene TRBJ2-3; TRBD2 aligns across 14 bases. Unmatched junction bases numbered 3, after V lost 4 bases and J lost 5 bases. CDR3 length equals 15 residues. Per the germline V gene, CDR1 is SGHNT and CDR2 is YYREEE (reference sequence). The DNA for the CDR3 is TGTGCCAGCAGCCCCGGACTAGCGGGGGGAGATACGCAGTATTTT. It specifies CASSPGLAGGDTQYF.

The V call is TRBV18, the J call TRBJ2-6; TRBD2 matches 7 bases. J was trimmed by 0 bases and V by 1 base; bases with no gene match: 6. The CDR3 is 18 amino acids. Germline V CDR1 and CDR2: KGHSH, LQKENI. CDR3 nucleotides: TGTGCCAGCTCACCACGGGAGGGTACTGGCTCTGGGGCCAACGTCCTGACTTTC. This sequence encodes CASSPREGTGSGANVLTF.

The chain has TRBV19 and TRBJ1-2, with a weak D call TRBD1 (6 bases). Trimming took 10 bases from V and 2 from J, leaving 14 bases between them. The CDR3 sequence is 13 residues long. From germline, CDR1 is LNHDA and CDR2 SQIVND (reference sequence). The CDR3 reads CATQGNGNYGYTF. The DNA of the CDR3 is TGTGCCACCCAGGGGAACGGGAACTATGGCTACACCTTC.

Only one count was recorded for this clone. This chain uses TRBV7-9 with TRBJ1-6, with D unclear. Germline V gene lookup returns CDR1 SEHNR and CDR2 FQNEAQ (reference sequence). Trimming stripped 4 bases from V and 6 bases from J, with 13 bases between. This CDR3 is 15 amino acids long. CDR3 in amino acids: CASSSPGNINSPLHF. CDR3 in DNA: TGTGCCAGCAGCTCCCCGGGGAATATTAATTCACCCCTCCACTTT.

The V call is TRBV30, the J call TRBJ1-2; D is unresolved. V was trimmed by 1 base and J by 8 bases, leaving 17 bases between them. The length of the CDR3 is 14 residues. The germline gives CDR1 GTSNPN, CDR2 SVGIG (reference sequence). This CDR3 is CAWSGTRRREGYTF. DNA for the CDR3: TGTGCCTGGAGTGGGACTCGGCGGCGTGAGGGCTACACCTTC.

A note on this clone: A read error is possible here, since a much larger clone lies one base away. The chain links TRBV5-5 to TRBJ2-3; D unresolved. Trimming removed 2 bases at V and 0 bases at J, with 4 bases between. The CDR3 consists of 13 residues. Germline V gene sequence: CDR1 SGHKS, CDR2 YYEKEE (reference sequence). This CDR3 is CASSLASTDTQYF. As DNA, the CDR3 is TGTGCCAGCAGCTTAGCGAGCACAGATACGCAGTATTTT.

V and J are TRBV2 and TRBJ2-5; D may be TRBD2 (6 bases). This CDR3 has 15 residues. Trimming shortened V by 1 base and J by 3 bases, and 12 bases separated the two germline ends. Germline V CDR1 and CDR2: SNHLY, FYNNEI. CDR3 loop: CASSEGAGRKETQYF. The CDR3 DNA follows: TGTGCCAGCAGTGAAGGGGCGGGGCGGAAAGAGACCCAGTACTTC.

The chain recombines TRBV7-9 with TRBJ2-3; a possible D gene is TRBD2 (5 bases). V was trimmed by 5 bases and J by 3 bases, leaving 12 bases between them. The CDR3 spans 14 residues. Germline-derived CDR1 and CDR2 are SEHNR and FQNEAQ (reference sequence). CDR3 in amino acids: CASSVGGLTDTQYF. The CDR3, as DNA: TGTGCCAGCAGCGTGGGCGGGTTGACAGATACGCAGTATTTT. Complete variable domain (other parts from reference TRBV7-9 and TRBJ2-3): DTGVSQNPRHKITKRGQNVTFRCDPISEHNRLYWYRQTLGQGPEFLTYFQNEAQLEKSRLLSDRFSAERPKGSFSTLEIQRTEQGDSAMYLCASSVGGLTDTQYFGPGTRLTVL.

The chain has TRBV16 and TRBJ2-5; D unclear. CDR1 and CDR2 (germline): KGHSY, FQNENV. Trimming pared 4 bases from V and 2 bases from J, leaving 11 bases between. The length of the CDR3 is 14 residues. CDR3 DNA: TGTGCCAGCAGCCCAATCTTCAGTCAAGAGACCCAGTACTTC. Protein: CASSPIFSQETQYF.

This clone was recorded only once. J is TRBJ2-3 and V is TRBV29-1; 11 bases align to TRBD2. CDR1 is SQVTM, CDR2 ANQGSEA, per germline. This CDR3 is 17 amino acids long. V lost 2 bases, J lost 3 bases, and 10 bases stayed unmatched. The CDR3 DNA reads TGCAGCGTTGAAAGGTTAGCGGGGGGGCTAACGACAGATACGCAGTATTTT. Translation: CSVERLAGGLTTDTQYF.

The CDR3 DNA reads TGCGCCAGCAGCTTGGCCACAGGGGGCGGCTACAATGAGCAGTTCTTC. Residues: CASSLATGGGYNEQFF. V usage is TRBV5-1 and J usage is TRBJ2-1; 9 bases are a match to TRBD1. V gave up 0 bases and J gave up 3 bases; unmatched junction bases: 4. The germline gives CDR1 SGHRS, CDR2 YFSETQ. CDR3 size: 16 residues.

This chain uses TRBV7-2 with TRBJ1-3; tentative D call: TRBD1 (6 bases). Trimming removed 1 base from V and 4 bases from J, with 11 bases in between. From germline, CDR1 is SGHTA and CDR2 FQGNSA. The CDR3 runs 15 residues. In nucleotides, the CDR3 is TGTGCCAGCAGCTTAGGTAGAGGGGGAGGAAACACCATATATTTT. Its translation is CASSLGRGGGNTIYF.

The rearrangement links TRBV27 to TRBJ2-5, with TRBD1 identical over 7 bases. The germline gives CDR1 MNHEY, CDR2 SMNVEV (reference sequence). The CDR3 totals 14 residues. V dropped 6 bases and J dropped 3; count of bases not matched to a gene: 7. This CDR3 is CASRQGVFEETQYF. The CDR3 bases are TGTGCCAGCAGGCAGGGGGTTTTCGAAGAGACCCAGTACTTC.

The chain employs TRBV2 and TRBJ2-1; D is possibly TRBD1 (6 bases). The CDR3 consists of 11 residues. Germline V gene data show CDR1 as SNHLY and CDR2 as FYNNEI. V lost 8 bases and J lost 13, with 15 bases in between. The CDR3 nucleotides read TGTGCCAGCCTCGGAGAGGGACACCAGTTCTTC. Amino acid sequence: CASLGEGHQFF. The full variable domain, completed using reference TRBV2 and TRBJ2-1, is EPEVTQTPSHQVTQMGQEVILRCVPISNHLYFYWYRQILGQKVEFLVSFYNNEISEKSEIFDDQFSVERPDGSNFTLKIRSTKLEDSAMYFCASLGEGHQFFGPGTRLTVL.

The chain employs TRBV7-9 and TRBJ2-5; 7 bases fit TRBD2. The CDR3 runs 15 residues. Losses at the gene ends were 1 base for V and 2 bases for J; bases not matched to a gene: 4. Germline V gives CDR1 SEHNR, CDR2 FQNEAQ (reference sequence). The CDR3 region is CASSLGGEGQETQYF. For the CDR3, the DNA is TGTGCCAGCAGCTTAGGTGGGGAGGGTCAAGAGACCCAGTACTTC.

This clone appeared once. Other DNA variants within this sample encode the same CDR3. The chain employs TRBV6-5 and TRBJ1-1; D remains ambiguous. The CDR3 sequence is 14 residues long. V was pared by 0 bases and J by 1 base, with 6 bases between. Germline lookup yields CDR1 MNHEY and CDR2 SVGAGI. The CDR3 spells CASSYSRRNTEAFF. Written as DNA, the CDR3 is TGTGCCAGCAGTTACTCTCGGAGGAACACTGAAGCTTTCTTT.

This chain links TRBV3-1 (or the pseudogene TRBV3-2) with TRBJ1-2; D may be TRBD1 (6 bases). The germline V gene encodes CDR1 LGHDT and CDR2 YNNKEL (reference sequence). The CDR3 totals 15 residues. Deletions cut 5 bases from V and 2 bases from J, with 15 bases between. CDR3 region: CASSEGQRPNYGYTF. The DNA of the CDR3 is TGTGCCAGCAGCGAGGGACAAAGACCAAACTATGGCTACACCTTC.

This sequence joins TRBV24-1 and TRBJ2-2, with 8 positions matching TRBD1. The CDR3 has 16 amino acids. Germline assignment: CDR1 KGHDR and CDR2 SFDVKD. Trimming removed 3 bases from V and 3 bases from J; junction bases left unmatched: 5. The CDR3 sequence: CATSDTRTGYTGELFF. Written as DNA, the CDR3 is TGTGCCACCAGTGATACTCGGACAGGGTACACCGGGGAGCTGTTTTTT.

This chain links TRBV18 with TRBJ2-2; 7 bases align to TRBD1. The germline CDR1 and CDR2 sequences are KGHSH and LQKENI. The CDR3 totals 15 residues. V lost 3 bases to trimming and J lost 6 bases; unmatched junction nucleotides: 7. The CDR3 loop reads CASSPLGRGPGELFF. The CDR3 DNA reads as TGTGCCAGCTCACCTCTTGGTAGGGGGCCCGGGGAGCTGTTTTTT.